Reported below is one T cell receptor beta chain. Its specificity is not known. The authors sorted CD4+ naive, central memory, regulatory and stem cell-like memory cells via CD45RO/CCR7/CD25/CD127/CD95/CD27. The data derive from a study of beta chain features in type 1 diabetes. Sequenced material consisted of expressed TCRB transcripts (all of the isolated RNA was reverse transcribed). Here immunoSEQ multiplex PCR was the method, and the copy in TCRdb shows in-frame clones only, minus some. The sample carries under 550,000 clones, about an eighth recorded once. The study, taken as a whole, reports: A definitive answer on HLA type influencing TCRB rearrangement was not reached here.

This TCR came from a woman under 30 in good health. Material for sequencing was naive CD4+ T cells from blood.

The CDR3: CASSLSGTRYEQYF. The CDR3 DNA reads TGTGCCAGCAGCCTTAGCGGGACAAGGTACGAGCAGTACTTC. The chain combines TRBV5-4 with TRBJ2-7; 8 nucleotides line up with TRBD2. This CDR3 is built from 14 residues. Per germline, CDR1 SGHNT and CDR2 YYREEE (reference sequence). The junction had 7 bases not matched to a gene; V was cut back by 4 bases and J by 4 bases.